This entry describes one T cell receptor (beta chain). This receptor's antigen is unknown. No much larger clone is present one base from it, and per-base qualities are unavailable. The cohort consisted of 650 to 850 healthy bone marrow donors. Cohort members were all nominally healthy when sampled, although unrecorded immune exposures were likely present. The donor tested CMV seronegative, placing the donor among the roughly 400 seronegative members of the cohort. A peripheral blood sample was provided by each donor, and peripheral blood mononuclear cells were used for TCR beta sequencing. Genomic DNA was extracted from the blood cell samples with the Qiagen DNeasy Blood Extraction Kit. The CDR3 runs 14 amino acids, cysteine and phenylalanine included. Only the CDR3 part of the read is kept: 42 bases, read in frame from the first base. CDR1 and CDR2 are read off the germline V gene as MRHNA and SNTAGT. Germline trimming amounts to 5 bases on V and 4 bases on J, with 4 as the count of junction bases outside the gene matches.

This record comes from a study of cytomegalovirus exposure and HLA in healthy donors (dated by TCRdb to the late 2010s). About the full investigation: According to an earlier analysis of 587 of the donors, some 180 million T cells yielded 117 million unique TCR beta sequences and more than 250 Gb of sequence data. About 280 gigabases of sequencing data and around 87 million unique TCR sequences were included in an early release covering about 700 HLA-typed donors. Among the roughly 400 genotyped donors, around 81% belonged to the genetic ancestry cluster associated with self-reported Caucasian donors. The study was designed to test whether signatures of past pathogen exposure could be identified by cataloging public T cell receptors. Using immunosequencing, the study profiled T cell repertoires from 640 or so subjects and related those repertoires to cytomegalovirus serostatus. In addition to the first cohort of several hundred subjects, a separate validation cohort of approximately 130 different subjects was used. To predict cytomegalovirus infection status, the study brought together high-throughput TCR immunosequencing, statistical association of individual TCRs with disease status, and machine learning. In a later analysis, previously published TCR beta repertoires from hundreds of donors were re-analyzed and high-resolution HLA genotyping was added so that TCR occurrence patterns could be studied. The later analysis used no new phenotypic data to find candidate immune exposures, relying instead on TCR beta sequences and their occurrence across donors. To decide whether each TCR beta V gene segment behaved as functional or pseudogenic, an earlier analysis of some 570 of the donors relied on high-throughput TCR beta sequencing. Donor age, sex, ethnicity and CMV serostatus were compiled together with the repertoire data. A later genetic analysis used genome-wide SNP genotypes for about 55% of the 666 donors, treating that subset as a discovery cohort. All discovery cohort repertoires had been generated using a single sequencing platform. Class I and class II HLA loci were covered by the typing at four-digit resolution. Typing coverage varied by locus: roughly 629-630 donors for A, B, C, DRB1 and DQB1; roughly 520 for DQA1; about 570 for DPA1; roughly 450 for DPB1. Five DR-DQ haplotypes were handled as single units for association and clustering, since linkage in the cohort was strong. Across roughly 420 genotyped donors of the cohort, an average of roughly 200,000 unique TCR beta nucleotide sequences per donor were sequenced, and roughly 20% of those sequences were non-productive. The full study reports these points: The presence/absence analyses assumed that sequencing depth was roughly uniform across donors, and that assumption may not be true. A later analysis found that most CMV-associated TCR beta chains appeared HLA-restricted, with HLA associations seemingly driven largely by CMV exposure. This cohort had only TCR beta chains sequenced, and the lack of alpha or paired-chain data limited which features could be detected. The authors suggested that the approach could potentially be extended to other disease states and immunological phenotypes. Most TCR sequences were seen in very few donors, while some public TCRs were found in many individuals. In a later analysis, the rate of TCR association differed among HLA loci, with DRB1 alleles having the most associated TCRs and HLA-C alleles having the fewest. Correlated functional status among segregating V segments might be attributable to linkage disequilibrium, but an unknown experimental factor could not be ruled out. The sequencing pipeline was judged likely to have produced a cluster of highly shared sequence variants as a technical artifact. According to a later genetic analysis, donors in an Asian-associated ancestry cluster had fewer N-insertions in productive TCRs than the roughly 670-donor mean. A further reported finding was that TCR beta sequences accurately predicted the HLA-A and HLA-B alleles for most subjects in the first cohort. Broadly in line with IMGT annotations, most TCR beta V segments showed up in productive rearrangements about 87% or about 30% of the time in an earlier analysis of around 550 of the donors. Because the 87-base-pair reads could not distinguish some IMGT-functional V segments, including TRBV6-2 and TRBV6-3, those segments were excluded. In both the original and validation cohorts, the classifier was reported to diagnose cytomegalovirus status with high specificity and sensitivity. Several of the top co-occurrence clusters appeared to be linked to parvovirus B19, influenza, CMV and Epstein-Barr virus, according to a later analysis. Specific HLA alleles were associated with 16,951 TCR beta sequences at a false discovery rate of 0.05 in a later analysis. About 15 rarely observed V segments, including chromosome 9 orphons, were excluded from the earlier analysis of a few hundred of the donors because counts were too low. When HLA alleles, especially DR and DQ, strongly co-occurred, TCR associations were difficult to assign to individual alleles. Compared with equally common non-associated chains, HLA-associated TCR beta chains in a later analysis were more clonally expanded and had lower generation probabilities. Because HLA typing was unavailable for some donors at each locus, only the typed subset was used in association tests. The only immune exposure information available for the cohort was CMV serostatus. A total of 150 to 200 TCR beta chains were listed by the study as associated with cytomegalovirus. Three of the identified cytomegalovirus-associated TCR beta chains were confirmed in vitro to be specific for cytomegalovirus antigens. An association between a missense DCLRE1C variant and V-gene and J-gene trimming of TCR beta chains was found in a later genetic analysis and replicated in an independent cohort.

Receptor libraries were prepared by the immunoSEQ multiplex PCR assay. For the multiplex PCR, a mixture combining 60 forward primers for TCR Vbeta segments and 13 reverse primers for TCR Jbeta segments was used. Amplification of the CDR3 region of rearranged TCR beta genes was performed with a multiplex PCR assay on genomic DNA. The Illumina HiSeq System was used to sequence the amplified TCR beta libraries as 87-base-pair reads. For the original study's pipeline: A later analysis counted approximately 76 million unique TCR beta chains across the roughly 700 repertoires, and roughly 9.9 million of these chains were shared by at least two donors. Raw reads were error-corrected and collapsed into unique sequences with a nearest-neighbor algorithm that merged closely related sequences to remove PCR and sequencing errors. CDR3 sequences were aligned to IMGT reference sequences to assign V, D and J gene segments. For a sequence to be retained, a match of at least six nucleotides was required to both a V gene segment and a J gene segment. Rearrangements were called productive when the CDR3 lacked stop codons and stayed in frame with V and J; all others were non-productive. Following IMGT convention, CDR3 was defined as the stretch from the second conserved V-encoded cysteine up to the conserved J-encoded phenylalanine. Sequences without an unambiguous match to a single V gene segment were excluded from the earlier analysis of 450 to 650 of the donors. An earlier analysis of some 610 of the donors called V segments functional above 56.7% productive rearrangements and segregating when the between-donor standard deviation exceeded 5%. To diagnose cytomegalovirus status from the catalog of TCR beta chain sequences, a statistical classification framework was built. V and J gene assignment, in a later analysis, came from comparing TCR nucleotide sequences with IMGT/GENE-DB human TR gene sequences. Using the TCRdist pipeline, a later analysis assigned CDR3 sequences along with most-parsimonious VDJ recombination scenarios. A later analysis defined each TCR beta chain by its CDR3 amino acid sequence plus V-gene family, and excluded reads lacking a unique V-gene family. A later analysis removed roughly 590 highly shared, low-generation-probability nucleotide sequences to deal with suspected cross-contamination and a sequencing artifact. In a later analysis, a clonal expansion index for each public chain was calculated from normalized within-repertoire ranks of inferred template counts. In a later analysis, generation probabilities were computed using a VDJ recombination model fitted to out-of-frame rearrangements, and the results were checked against IGoR. A later analysis scored TCR-TCR, TCR-HLA and TCR-CMV co-occurrence with hypergeometric tests, applying a repertoire-size bias correction to TCR pairs. False discovery rates were estimated in a later analysis by permuting HLA or CMV assignments 20 times. A later analysis grouped co-occurring TCRs with DBSCAN, adding TCRdist sequence similarity when clustering within HLA-allele-positive subsets. Repertoires with fewer than 30,000 or more than 120,000 public chains were left out of co-occurrence clustering, as were roughly five repertoires with anomalous nucleotide sharing. TCRdb took over this immuneACCESS table, retaining in-frame rearrangements with V and J assigned. Such tables are incomplete; in checked studies, under half of the missing clones stem from an unresolved V gene, and the remainder is unexplained. V and J calls and clone size are copied from that table; D and trimming were computed from the DNA. This sample gives 170,000 or so clones in total; around four fifths of them show up just once. Around 2% of the sample is held by the ten biggest clonotypes.

The V and J segments used are TRBV6-4 and TRBJ1-2; TRBD1 agrees with 10 junctional bases. The sequence was obtained from a man between 18 and 35 years old in good health and CMV-seronegative. The specimen sequenced was PBMCs. The CDR3 here reads CASSPGTGAYGYTF. The bases are TGTGCCAGCAGTCCAGGGACAGGGGCCTATGGCTACACCTTC.